The 3 T cell receptor beta chains presented below share a single source sample, sequenced in a study of identical twins. A single record per CDR3 protein comes from TCRdb applying MiXCR to the 5' RACE reads. The table has approximately 700,000 distinct CDR3 sequences, about 20% seen once. This sample also belongs to another study, concerning T cells expressing NK-cell markers.

Sequencing was done on a sample of PBMCs. These TCRs come from a young woman in good health.

This sequence joins TRBV6-1 and TRBJ1-1; tentatively, D is TRBD1 (5 bases). The length of the CDR3 is 12 residues. Germline V gene lookup returns CDR1 MNHNS and CDR2 SASEGT. V gave up 7 bases and J gave up 6 bases, with 12 bases separating them. CDR3 loop: CASIVWDSEAFF. The DNA for the CDR3 is TGTGCCAGCATAGTCTGGGACTCTGAAGCTTTCTTT.

The chain has TRBV6-1 and TRBJ2-7; TRBD2 matches 8 bases. The CDR3 totals 13 residues. The germline V gene encodes CDR1 MNHNS and CDR2 SASEGT. Losses at the gene ends were 4 bases for V and 7 bases for J; bases not matched to a gene: 6. This CDR3 is CASSVTGGREQYF. The CDR3 DNA reads TGTGCCAGCAGTGTCACGGGGGGGAGGGAGCAGTACTTC.

This clonotype was observed at least ten times. The chain links TRBV12-3 or TRBV12-4 to TRBJ1-6; possibly TRBD1 for D (5 bases). V was clipped by 3 bases and J by 5 bases, with 11 bases between them. The CDR3 is 15 amino acids. In DNA form, the CDR3 reads TGTGCCAGCAGTTTGGCCAGGGTAAATAATTCACCCCTCCACTTT. It translates to CASSLARVNNSPLHF.